Listed below are T cell receptor beta chains from one sample, sequenced in a study of T cells in Graves' hyperthyroidism and ophthalmopathy. Each CDR3 protein is one row after TCRdb ran MiXCR on the multiplex PCR reads. The table has around 520,000 distinct CDR3 sequences, around 15% seen once; the top ten hold approximately 13%. The sample consisted of blood. The source is a woman between 40 and 50 years old with Graves' hyperthyroidism. Both conserved end residues are part of each CDR3. Each record gives: clone size, D gene, V gene, J gene, CDR3 DNA, CDR3 protein. A D gene is named only where the DNA matches it firmly. Clone size, where shown, is once, few, many, or a class for clones that have expanded.

>NA|NA|TRBV30|TRBJ2-2
TGTGCCTGGAGTGGGGTTAGACCTAACACCGGGGAGCTGTTTTTT
CAWSGVRPNTGELFF
>many|TRBD2|TRBV20-1|TRBJ2-1
TGCAGTGCTAGAGATCTGACTAGCGGGAGTGGGAATGAGCAGTTCTTC
CSARDLTSGSGNEQFF
>many|NA|TRBV6-2/TRBV6-3|TRBJ2-3
TGTGCCAGCAGTTATCTGACAGATACGCAGTATTTT
CASSYLTDTQYF
>few|NA|TRBV5-4|TRBJ2-1
TGTGCCAGCAGCTTGGAGACTTATGAGCAGTTCTTC
CASSLETYEQFF
>many|NA|TRBV28|TRBJ2-5
TGTGCCACCTTTCCGGCGGACAGTCCTAAGCCAATCGAGACCCAGTACTTC
CATFPADSPKPIETQYF
>many|TRBD2|TRBV7-8|TRBJ2-1
TGTGCCAGCAGCTTTGGTGGCGGGAGGGGTAATGAGCAGTTCTTC
CASSFGGGRGNEQFF
>many|TRBD2|TRBV28|TRBJ2-7
TGTGCCAGCAGCCGGACTAGCGGGAGGGCGGGTGAGCAGTACTTC
CASSRTSGRAGEQYF
>many|TRBD1|TRBV7-2|TRBJ2-7
TGTGCCAGCAGTTCAACTGTGGGGACAGGGGTCGACGAGCAGTACTTC
CASSSTVGTGVDEQYF
>many|TRBD2|TRBV20-1|TRBJ2-7
TGCAGTGCTCTGCGGGAGGGCGGGTACGAGCAGTACTTC
CSALREGGYEQYF
>NA|NA|TRBV27|TRBJ2-1
TGTGCCAGCAGCGAGGGCCTCGGAGACGATGAGCAGTTCTTC
CASSEGLGDDEQFF
>many|NA|TRBV12-3/TRBV12-4|TRBJ1-2
TGTGCCAGCAGTTTCGACGCCCGCCGACCAAATGGCTACACCTTC
CASSFDARRPNGYTF
>NA|NA|TRBV7-9|TRBJ1-2
TGTGCCAGCAGCTTAGCGTGGAACTATGGCTACACCTTC
CASSLAWNYGYTF
>NA|TRBD2|TRBV2|TRBJ2-7
TGTGCCAGCAGTGACCCCTCAAAACTAGCGGCATACGAGCAGTACTTC
CASSDPSKLAAYEQYF
>many|TRBD1|TRBV7-9|TRBJ1-1
TGTGCCAGCAGCTTACCAGGGGGCGGTGAAGCTTTCTTT
CASSLPGGGEAFF
>NA|NA|TRBV27|TRBJ1-1
TGTGCCAGCAGTGAATCAGGGATCACTGAAGCTTTCTTT
CASSESGITEAFF
>few|NA|TRBV12-3/TRBV12-4|TRBJ1-1
TGTGCCAGCAGTACAATAGAAGCTTTCTTT
CASSTIEAFF
>many|NA|TRBV3-1|TRBJ1-1
TGTGCCAGCAGCCGTGGGCCCCACGGATACATGAACACTGAAGCTTTCTTT
CASSRGPHGYMNTEAFF
>many|NA|TRBV7-2|TRBJ2-3
TGTGCCAGCAGCTTAGTAGTCGGTCCCCCCGATACGCAGTATTTT
CASSLVVGPPDTQYF
>many|TRBD2|TRBV28|TRBJ2-4
TGTGCCAGCAGTGCGCCAGCGGGAATAGCCAAAAACATTCAGTACTTC
CASSAPAGIAKNIQYF
>many|TRBD2|TRBV2|TRBJ2-1
TGTGCCAGCAGTGAAGGAAGCGGGAGGGCCAGCAATGAGCAGTTCTTC
CASSEGSGRASNEQFF
>many|TRBD1|TRBV2|TRBJ2-7
TGTGCCAGCCTAACAGGGGAAGGCTCCTACGAGCAGTACTTC
CASLTGEGSYEQYF